The source of this T cell receptor (beta chain) is a study of CD8+ T cells in alopecia areata. Investigators sorted PBMCs to obtain both CD4+ and CD8+ T cells. This clone was seen only a few times. Its antigen is unidentified. Whole-study results and caveats: Clonality in lesional scalp, especially alopecia totalis/universalis, exceeded that of normal scalp.

Investigators isolated RNA and reverse transcribed it into cDNA to act as the sequencing template. Data came from immunoSEQ multiplex PCR; TCRdb stores just in-frame clones and leaves some out. This table holds 100,000 to 150,000 clones, 47% found once. The V gene end was trimmed by 5 bases and the J gene end by 8 bases; junction bases not matched to a gene: 9. Germline V gene data show CDR1 as GTSNPN and CDR2 as SVGIG (reference sequence). The length of the CDR3 is 13 residues. Sequencing used NKG2D-low CD8+ T cells sorted from blood. The chain employs TRBV30 and TRBJ2-1; TRBD2 agrees at 7 bases. The sequence derives from a human donor with alopecia areata. CDR3 nucleotide sequence: TGTGCCTGGGAACCTCCAAGCGGGGATGAGCAGTTCTTC. The encoded protein is CAWEPPSGDEQFF.